These 19 T cell receptor beta chains came from one sample sequenced in a study of blood T cell repertoires in COVID-19. Data came from immunoSEQ multiplex PCR; TCRdb stores just in-frame clones and leaves some out. The sample records about 87,000 clones, around 88% being singletons. Material: peripheral blood. Receptors were obtained from a human donor in a cohort sampled during active COVID-19.

J is TRBJ2-7 and V is TRBV19; 7 nucleotides line up with TRBD2. Germline values: CDR1 LNHDA, CDR2 SQIVND (reference sequence). CDR3 length equals 15 residues. After removal of 3 bases from V and 3 bases from J, the junction contained 8 bases not matched to a gene. CDR3: CASSIGVERDYEQYF. The CDR3 bases are TGTGCCAGTAGTATTGGGGTAGAGCGGGACTACGAGCAGTACTTC.

V and J are TRBV5-1 and TRBJ2-5, with 10 bases aligning to TRBD1. The CDR3 consists of 14 residues. Germline V gene sequence: CDR1 SGHRS, CDR2 YFSETQ. The J segment lost 4 bases and the V segment lost 4 bases, leaving 4 bases of the junction unmatched. The CDR3 nucleotides are TGCGCCAGCAGCCCAGGGACAGGGGTAGAGACCCAGTACTTC. Its translation: CASSPGTGVETQYF. The full variable domain, completed using reference TRBV5-1 and TRBJ2-5, is KAGVTQTPRYLIKTRGQQVTLSCSPISGHRSVSWYQQTPGQGLQFLFEYFSETQRNKGNFPGRFSGRQFSNSRSEMNVSTLELGDSALYLCASSPGTGVETQYFGPGTRLLVL.

The chain recombines TRBV4-3 with TRBJ1-4; the match to TRBD1 covers 12 bases. The J segment lost 7 bases and the V segment lost 0 bases, leaving 12 bases of the junction unmatched. The CDR3 totals 19 residues. Germline V lookup: CDR1 LGHNA, CDR2 YSLEER. The CDR3 sequence: CASSQESGTGGIISEKLFF. In DNA form, the CDR3 reads TGCGCCAGCAGCCAAGAGTCCGGGACAGGGGGCATTATAAGTGAAAAACTGTTTTTT.

This clone was counted a single time. The CDR3 region has the DNA TGCGCCAGCAGCCAAGATCCAGGGGCCGGGGAGCTGTTTTTT. It is translated as CASSQDPGAGELFF. The chain employs TRBV4-3 and TRBJ2-2; a weak D match, TRBD1 (6 bases). CDR3 length: 14 amino acids. Germline V gene lookup returns CDR1 LGHNA and CDR2 YSLEER. V lost 0 bases, J lost 6 bases, and 8 bases lay in between.

This chain connects TRBV2 to TRBJ2-1, with 7 bases identical to TRBD2. The ends lost 4 bases at V and 7 bases at J; junction bases unmatched: 4. CDR1 is SNHLY, CDR2 FYNNEI, per germline. This CDR3 has 13 amino acids. The CDR3 reads CASSVDGGNEQFF. CDR3 nucleotides: TGTGCCAGCAGTGTAGACGGGGGGAATGAGCAGTTCTTC.

This CDR3 is CASSPGVPPYEQYF. In nucleotides, the CDR3 is TGTGCCAGCTCCCCAGGGGTCCCCCCGTACGAGCAGTACTTC. V usage is TRBV7-9 and J usage is TRBJ2-7; D possibly corresponds to TRBD1 (6 bases). Deletions cut 8 bases from V and 4 bases from J, with 18 bases between. Looked up from germline, CDR1 is SEHNR and CDR2 is FQNEAQ (reference sequence). The CDR3 runs to 14 residues.

The chain is built from TRBV4-1 and TRBJ2-7, with 8 bases identical to TRBD1. V lost 0 bases to trimming and J lost 0 bases; unmatched junction nucleotides: 4. Looked up from germline, CDR1 is MGHRA and CDR2 is YSYEKL. CDR3 length: 16 residues. The CDR3 reads CASSQESQGASYEQYF. CDR3 in DNA: TGCGCCAGCAGCCAAGAAAGTCAGGGGGCCTCCTACGAGCAGTACTTC.

This clone was recorded a few times. CDR3 coding DNA: TGTGCCAGCAGCTTAGGGGAGACCACTGAAGCTTTCTTT. Translating gives CASSLGETTEAFF. The V gene is TRBV7-2, the J gene TRBJ1-1, with unresolved D. This CDR3 comprises 13 residues. Germline values: CDR1 SGHTA, CDR2 FQGNSA. Deletions cut 1 base from V and 4 bases from J, with 7 bases between.

This chain connects TRBV5-4 to TRBJ2-1; possibly TRBD2 for D (6 bases). Trimming removed 1 base from V and 2 bases from J, with 16 bases in between. The CDR3 loop spans 17 amino acids. Per germline, CDR1 SGHNT and CDR2 YYREEE (reference sequence). CDR3 sequence (DNA): TGTGCCAGCAGCTTGTGGCTCGGGAGCGGAACCTACAATGAGCAGTTCTTC. Its translation: CASSLWLGSGTYNEQFF.

The chain uses TRBV2 and TRBJ2-7; 9 bases align to TRBD1. The J segment lost 0 bases and the V segment lost 5 bases, leaving 5 bases of the junction unmatched. CDR1 SNHLY and CDR2 FYNNEI come from the germline V gene. This CDR3 region has 15 residues. CDR3 protein: CASSRDREPSYEQYF. Here the CDR3 DNA reads TGTGCCAGCAGTAGGGACAGGGAACCCTCCTACGAGCAGTACTTC. Looking up the rest from reference TRBV2 and TRBJ2-7 gives the full variable domain: EPEVTQTPSHQVTQMGQEVILRCVPISNHLYFYWYRQILGQKVEFLVSFYNNEISEKSEIFDDQFSVERPDGSNFTLKIRSTKLEDSAMYFCASSRDREPSYEQYFGPGTRLTVT.

J is TRBJ1-5 and V is TRBV4-3, with D uncertain. The germline CDR1 and CDR2 sequences are LGHNA and YSLEER. Trimming cost V 0 bases and J 5 bases, with 11 bases left between them. The CDR3 totals 15 residues. The DNA of the CDR3 is TGCGCCAGCAGCCAAGATTCAGGCGGGGATCAGCCCCAGCATTTT. Its protein product is CASSQDSGGDQPQHF.

J is TRBJ2-3 and V is TRBV6-2 or TRBV6-3; D unclear. V dropped 2 bases and J dropped 6 bases, with 9 bases sitting between them. This CDR3 is 13 amino acids long. Germline-derived CDR1 and CDR2 are MNHEY and SVGEGT. This chain's CDR3 is CASSYGKTDTQYF. The CDR3 region has the DNA TGTGCCAGCAGTTACGGCAAGACTGATACGCAGTATTTT.

Worth noting for this clone: The same CDR3 arises from other DNA sequences in this sample as well. V usage is TRBV19 and J usage is TRBJ1-5; 9 nucleotides line up with TRBD1. Germline CDR1 and CDR2: LNHDA and SQIVND (reference sequence). Germline trimming cut 8 bases from V and 7 bases from J; bases unmatched to any gene: 6. The CDR3 runs 13 residues. The CDR3 reads CASSTGGRQPQHF. DNA of the CDR3: TGTGCCAGTTCAACAGGGGGCCGGCAGCCCCAGCATTTT. The full variable domain, its missing parts supplied by reference TRBV19 and TRBJ1-5, is DGGITQSPKYLFRKEGQNVTLSCEQNLNHDAMYWYRQDPGQGLRLIYYSQIVNDFQKGDIAEGYSVSREKKESFPLTVTSAQKNPTAFYLCASSTGGRQPQHFGDGTRLSIL.

The chain joins TRBV5-1 to TRBJ2-5; 8 positions match TRBD1. The V and J ends lost 0 bases and 2 bases, in that order; junction bases with no gene match: 0. CDR1 and CDR2 (germline): SGHRS, YFSETQ. This CDR3 is 14 amino acids long. The CDR3 sequence: CASSLDRGQETQYF. CDR3 coding DNA: TGCGCCAGCAGCTTGGACAGGGGGCAAGAGACCCAGTACTTC.

This clone appeared a single time. The V call is TRBV25-1, the J call TRBJ1-1; D gene unclear. CDR3 length equals 11 residues. Trimming pared 3 bases from V and 5 bases from J, leaving 4 bases between. Germline values: CDR1 MGHDK, CDR2 SYGVNS. This CDR3 is CASSERTEAFF. The CDR3, as DNA: TGTGCCAGCAGTGAGCGGACTGAAGCTTTCTTT.

CDR3 DNA: TGCAGCGCCCGGGAGAGCTATGGCTACACCTTC. Translation: CSARESYGYTF. The chain uses TRBV29-1 and TRBJ1-2; D unresolved. Trimming took off 7 bases at V and 4 bases at J, with 10 bases between the two ends. The CDR3 has 11 amino acids. Looked up from germline, CDR1 is SQVTM and CDR2 is ANQGSEA. The entire variable domain, with the rest obtained from reference TRBV29-1 and TRBJ1-2, is as follows: SAVISQKPSRDICQRGTSLTIQCQVDSQVTMMFWYRQQPGQSLTLIATANQGSEATYESGFVIDKFPISRPNLTFSTLTVSNMSPEDSSIYLCSARESYGYTFGSGTRLTVV.

V usage is TRBV28 and J usage is TRBJ2-5, with TRBD1 matching over 7 bases. Germline assignment: CDR1 MDHEN and CDR2 SYDVKM. The V segment lost 7 bases and the J segment 5 bases; nucleotides outside the gene matches: 16. The CDR3 contains 16 residues. This CDR3 is CASTYPGQPFGETQYF. DNA for the CDR3: TGTGCCAGCACCTACCCGGGACAGCCTTTCGGGGAGACCCAGTACTTC. The full variable domain, in which reference TRBV28 and TRBJ2-5 provide the parts outside the CDR3, is DVKVTQSSRYLVKRTGEKVFLECVQDMDHENMFWYRQDPGLGLRLIYFSYDVKMKEKGDIPEGYSVSREKKERFSLILESASTNQTSMYLCASTYPGQPFGETQYFGPGTRLLVL.

The gene calls are TRBV5-1 and TRBJ1-2; the D is unclear. In germline, CDR1 is SGHRS, CDR2 YFSETQ. V dropped 0 bases and J dropped 7 bases, with 19 bases sitting between them. The CDR3 is 16 residues long. The CDR3, as DNA: TGCGCCAGCAGCTTGGGCCCCCCGGGGTATCGTGGTGGCTACACCTTC. Its translation: CASSLGPPGYRGGYTF.

The chain has TRBV4-2 and TRBJ2-5; no clear D. Between the trimmed V and J ends, which lost 0 bases and 5 bases, there was a span of 4 bases. Germline assignment: CDR1 LGHNA and CDR2 YNFKEQ. The CDR3 length is 12 residues. The CDR3 sequence: CASSQDRETQYF. In DNA form, the CDR3 reads TGTGCCAGCAGCCAAGATCGGGAGACCCAGTACTTC.